The entry below describes one TCR beta chain. Antigen specificity is unknown. This CDR3 comprises 15 residues. V shed 7 bases, J shed 5 bases, and the junction held 10 bases outside the gene matches. From germline, CDR1 is MNHEY and CDR2 SMNVEV (reference sequence). The entry originates in a study of shared clonotypes between healthy human individuals. Study overall: Donor composition was a couple of women and three men, aged 18 to 49. Overall study results and limits: Only blood underwent sampling, and tissue repertoires likely differ.

Deep was the level used in running the assay. Data came from immunoSEQ multiplex PCR; TCRdb stores just in-frame clones and leaves some out. Here the sample spans 2 million to 2.5 million clones, 80% to 95% being singletons. The donor population consisted of healthy HIV-negative adults with no recent acute infections or vaccinations. The source is a man younger than 30 in good health. Some clones in this sample may be carry-over from other donors' samples. This rearrangement joins TRBV27 to TRBJ2-2; TRBD2 agrees at 7 bases. Material: naive CD4+ T cells from PBMCs. Sample subset: CD45RA+ positively selected. DNA of the CDR3: TGTGCCAGCACCCCCCAGGGAGGGAAAACCGGGGAGCTGTTTTTT. Amino acids: CASTPQGGKTGELFF.